Sequencing of this TCR beta chain was carried out in a study of blood T cell repertoires in COVID-19. Clones were read by immunoSEQ multiplex PCR, and TCRdb kept only the in-frame ones, dropping some. The sample includes 250,000 to 350,000 clones, around 90% of them seen just once. The CDR3 length is 19 residues. The ends were cut back, 4 bases at V and 0 bases at J, with 23 bases in the middle. Germline V gene lookup returns CDR1 SGHRS and CDR2 YFSETQ. The chain uses TRBV5-1 and TRBJ2-1; possibly TRBD2 for D (5 bases). This receptor was identified in a woman under 30 with acute COVID-19. Sequencing was done on a sample of PBMCs or T cells enriched from blood (not recorded which). CDR3 in DNA: TGCGCCAGCAGCCTACGACTTCTCGGGGAAGAGAGCTCCTACAATGAGCAGTTCTTC. The encoded protein is CASSLRLLGEESSYNEQFF.